This paragraph reports one TCR beta chain. The source of the sample is a study of blood T cells in healthy people across ages. A second about 6 to 11 cycle PCR used barcoded and J-beta primers. Every cDNA molecule carried a tag from a template-switch adaptor bearing 12 random nucleotides. One entry per CDR3 protein, called by TCRdb with MiXCR from the 5' RACE reads. The sample records some 800,000 distinct CDR3 sequences, approximately 25% being singletons. Trimming cost V 1 base and J 4 bases; bases outside gene matches: 3. CDR1 and CDR2 (germline): SGHAT, FQNNGV. This CDR3 is 15 amino acids long. This sample also belongs to another study, concerning T cells of mothers and their children.

The chain carries TRBV11-2 and TRBJ2-2, with 7 bases lining up with TRBD1. The source of this sequence is a boy between 10 and 17 years old in good health. Sequencing used blood. The CDR3 is CASSLAGQPTGELFF. The CDR3 nucleotides are TGTGCCAGCAGCTTAGCGGGACAGCCCACCGGGGAGCTGTTTTTT.